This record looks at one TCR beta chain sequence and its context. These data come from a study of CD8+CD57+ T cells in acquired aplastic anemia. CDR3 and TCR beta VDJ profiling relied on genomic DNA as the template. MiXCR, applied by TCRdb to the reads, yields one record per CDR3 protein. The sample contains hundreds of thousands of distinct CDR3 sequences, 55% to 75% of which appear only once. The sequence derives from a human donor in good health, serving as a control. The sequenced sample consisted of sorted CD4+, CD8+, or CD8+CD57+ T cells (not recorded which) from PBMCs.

Here the CDR3 DNA reads TGTGCCAGCAGCGCGGACGGCCGAAACTATGGCTACACCTTC. Residues: CASSADGRNYGYTF. The chain combines TRBV9 with TRBJ1-2; D remains unclear. Between the trimmed V and J ends, which lost 3 bases and 2 bases, there was a span of 11 bases. Germline V gives CDR1 SGDLS, CDR2 YYNGEE. CDR3 length equals 14 residues.